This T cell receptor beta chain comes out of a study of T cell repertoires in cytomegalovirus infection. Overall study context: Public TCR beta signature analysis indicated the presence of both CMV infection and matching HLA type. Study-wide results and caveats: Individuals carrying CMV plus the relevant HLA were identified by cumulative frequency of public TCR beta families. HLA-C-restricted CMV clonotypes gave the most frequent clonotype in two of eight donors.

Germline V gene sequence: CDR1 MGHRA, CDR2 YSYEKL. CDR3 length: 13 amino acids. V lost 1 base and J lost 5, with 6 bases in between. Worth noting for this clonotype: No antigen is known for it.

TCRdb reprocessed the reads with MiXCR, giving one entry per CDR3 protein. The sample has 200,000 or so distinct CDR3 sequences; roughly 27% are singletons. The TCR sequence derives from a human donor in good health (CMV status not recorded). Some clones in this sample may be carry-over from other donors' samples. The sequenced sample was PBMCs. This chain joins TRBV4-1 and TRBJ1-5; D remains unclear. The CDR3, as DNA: TGCGCCAGCAGCCAAGTAGGCGATCAGCCCCAGCATTTT. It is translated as CASSQVGDQPQHF.